The source of this TCR beta chain is a study of liver allograft versus peripheral blood T cells (dated by TCRdb to the early 2020s). Concerning the study at large: The study compared T cell receptor repertoires found within transplanted livers against repertoires in the peripheral blood of liver transplant recipients. General study outcomes and caveats: The T cell receptor repertoires within liver allografts were reported to be different from the T cell receptor repertoires detected in peripheral blood.

Turning to this clonotype: Its recognized antigen is unknown. There are no base qualities to consult, and no much larger clone falls within one base.

For sequencing, an Illumina MiSeq was employed. TCRdb itself trimmed the public reads at Q25 with fastp, ran MiXCR and retained productive beta chains. Identical CDR3 proteins give one entry, which carries the most common genes and DNA. This sample lists 7,000 to 9,000 distinct CDR3 sequences; approximately 17% were detected once. The top ten clones comprise about 4.5% of the sample. The clonotype comes from a human patient who had a liver transplant. A transplant means some T cells may be of graft donor rather than patient origin.

The DNA reads as follows: TGTGCCAGCTGGGGGGGGGGGGAGGATCAGCCCCAGCATTTT. Translated, this is CASWGGGEDQPQHF. This chain joins TRBV2 to TRBJ1-5, with TRBD1 as a weak D call on 5 bases. V is pared back by 8 bases and J by 5 bases, with 16 bases lying between the germline termini. As encoded in the germline V gene, CDR1 is SNHLY while CDR2 is FYNNEI. Measured from the cysteine to the phenylalanine, the CDR3 is 14 residues long. The only DNA kept is the CDR3, 42 bases in frame from the first base.